A selection of T cell receptor beta chains follows, all from one sample in a study of CD8 T cells in Susac syndrome. TCRdb re-derived calls from the immunoSEQ multiplex PCR reads in MiXCR, one entry per CDR3 protein. The profile shows around 300,000 distinct CDR3 sequences, around 90% of them singletons. Sequenced: CD4+ T cells from PBMCs. The receptors stem from a human donor with multiple sclerosis. CDR3s include the opening cysteine and the closing phenylalanine or tryptophan. Each record gives: D gene, V gene, clone size, J gene, CDR3 DNA, CDR3 protein. D genes are given only for firm matches. Rows give clone size only sometimes, using once, few, many, or a class for an expanded clone.

d_call: TRBD1; v_call: TRBV6-2/TRBV6-3; clone_size: .; j_call: TRBJ2-3; cdr3_nt: TGTGCCAGCAGGGTGACAGGGCCCACAGATACGCAGTATTTT; cdr3_aa: CASRVTGPTDTQYF
d_call: TRBD1; v_call: TRBV6-5; clone_size: .; j_call: TRBJ1-2; cdr3_nt: TGTGCCAGCAGTCTTCAGGGGGCAGATGGCTACACCTTC; cdr3_aa: CASSLQGADGYTF
d_call: .; v_call: TRBV20-1; clone_size: .; j_call: TRBJ1-2; cdr3_nt: TGCAGTGCTGGAGCGGGGGGGGGCAACTATGGCTACACCTTC; cdr3_aa: CSAGAGGGNYGYTF
d_call: .; v_call: TRBV7-3; clone_size: .; j_call: TRBJ1-1; cdr3_nt: TGTGCCAGCAGCTTAACAGGACAGACGAACACTGAAGCTTTCTTT; cdr3_aa: CASSLTGQTNTEAFF
d_call: .; v_call: TRBV7-2; clone_size: .; j_call: TRBJ2-3; cdr3_nt: TGTGCCAGCAGCCCGACCTTGGCTGATACGCAGTATTTT; cdr3_aa: CASSPTLADTQYF
d_call: .; v_call: TRBV18; clone_size: .; j_call: TRBJ1-2; cdr3_nt: TGTGCCAGCTCAGCAGGGGACCATGGCTACACCTTC; cdr3_aa: CASSAGDHGYTF
d_call: .; v_call: TRBV7-9; clone_size: .; j_call: TRBJ1-1; cdr3_nt: TGTGCCAGCACATTCGGAGCCGTAGGAGCTTTCTTT; cdr3_aa: CASTFGAVGAFF
d_call: TRBD2; v_call: TRBV9; clone_size: .; j_call: TRBJ2-7; cdr3_nt: TGTGCCAGCAGCGTAGGGGGACTAGGGTCCTACGAGCAGTACTTC; cdr3_aa: CASSVGGLGSYEQYF
d_call: .; v_call: TRBV20-1; clone_size: few; j_call: TRBJ2-7; cdr3_nt: TGCAGTGCTACCCCCAGCTCCTACGAGCAGTACTTC; cdr3_aa: CSATPSSYEQYF
d_call: .; v_call: TRBV3-1; clone_size: .; j_call: TRBJ1-2; cdr3_nt: TGTGCCAGCAGCCAAGTTAACGGCTATGGCTACACCTTC; cdr3_aa: CASSQVNGYGYTF
d_call: TRBD1; v_call: TRBV12-3/TRBV12-4; clone_size: .; j_call: TRBJ1-2; cdr3_nt: TGTGCCAGCAGCCGGGGGACAGGCCCCTATGGCTACACCTTC; cdr3_aa: CASSRGTGPYGYTF
d_call: .; v_call: TRBV4-1; clone_size: .; j_call: TRBJ1-5; cdr3_nt: TGCGCCAGCAGCCTCAAGGGAGGGTTTGAGGGTCAGCCCCAGCATTTT; cdr3_aa: CASSLKGGFEGQPQHF
d_call: .; v_call: TRBV14; clone_size: .; j_call: TRBJ2-2; cdr3_nt: TGTGCCAGCAGCCCTCTTTACGGGTCCGGCGGGGAGCTGTTTTTT; cdr3_aa: CASSPLYGSGGELFF
d_call: .; v_call: TRBV29-1; clone_size: .; j_call: TRBJ2-1; cdr3_nt: TGCAGCGTTGGTGGACAGTCCTACAATGAGCAGTTCTTC; cdr3_aa: CSVGGQSYNEQFF
d_call: TRBD2; v_call: TRBV20-1; clone_size: .; j_call: TRBJ2-1; cdr3_nt: TGCAGTGCTAGAACCCAAGCGGGAGGCCGGGGGAATGAGCAGTTCTTC; cdr3_aa: CSARTQAGGRGNEQFF
d_call: TRBD1; v_call: TRBV6-1; clone_size: .; j_call: TRBJ1-1; cdr3_nt: TGTGCCAGCATAGGGACAGGGCACACTGAAGCTTTCTTT; cdr3_aa: CASIGTGHTEAFF
d_call: .; v_call: TRBV9; clone_size: .; j_call: TRBJ2-6; cdr3_nt: TGTGCCAGCAGCGTTAGACAGGGGGCCAACGTCCTGACTTTC; cdr3_aa: CASSVRQGANVLTF
d_call: TRBD2; v_call: TRBV7-2; clone_size: .; j_call: TRBJ2-1; cdr3_nt: TGTGCCAGCAGCCCGACAAGACTAGCGGGACGGGGTGAGCAGTTCTTC; cdr3_aa: CASSPTRLAGRGEQFF
d_call: .; v_call: TRBV5-1; clone_size: .; j_call: TRBJ2-2; cdr3_nt: TGCGCCAGCAGCTTGGAAGCGAACACCGGGGAGCTGTTTTTT; cdr3_aa: CASSLEANTGELFF
d_call: TRBD2; v_call: TRBV20-1; clone_size: .; j_call: TRBJ2-3; cdr3_nt: TGCAGTGCTAGTACCCTCTTCGCCAGCGGGGGGGTTAATACGCAGTATTTT; cdr3_aa: CSASTLFASGGVNTQYF
d_call: .; v_call: TRBV7-2; clone_size: .; j_call: TRBJ1-1; cdr3_nt: TGTGCCAGCAGCCCCCGATCCCTCACTGAAGCTTTCTTT; cdr3_aa: CASSPRSLTEAFF
d_call: TRBD1; v_call: TRBV5-4; clone_size: .; j_call: TRBJ2-7; cdr3_nt: TGTGCCAGCAGCCGGGCCGGGGACAGGGTATACGAGCAGTACTTC; cdr3_aa: CASSRAGDRVYEQYF
d_call: TRBD1; v_call: TRBV6-2/TRBV6-3; clone_size: few; j_call: TRBJ1-1; cdr3_nt: TGTGCCAGCAGTTCCCGACAGGGATACACTGAAGCTTTCTTT; cdr3_aa: CASSSRQGYTEAFF
d_call: TRBD2; v_call: TRBV12-3/TRBV12-4; clone_size: once; j_call: TRBJ2-2; cdr3_nt: TGTGCCAGCAGTTTCCCCCGGGGACTAGCGGGGGGCACCGGGGAGCTGTTTTTT; cdr3_aa: CASSFPRGLAGGTGELFF
d_call: TRBD2; v_call: TRBV4-1; clone_size: .; j_call: TRBJ2-3; cdr3_nt: TGCGCCAGCAGCCAAGGACTAGCGGGAGGCCCCACAGATACGCAGTATTTT; cdr3_aa: CASSQGLAGGPTDTQYF
d_call: .; v_call: TRBV29-1; clone_size: once; j_call: TRBJ1-4; cdr3_nt: TGCAGCGTTGAGGGTACCGATTATAAACTGTTTTTT; cdr3_aa: CSVEGTDYKLFF
d_call: .; v_call: TRBV6-5; clone_size: .; j_call: TRBJ1-3; cdr3_nt: TGTGCCAGCAGATTCCACTCTGGAAACACCATATATTTT; cdr3_aa: CASRFHSGNTIYF
d_call: TRBD1; v_call: TRBV4-1; clone_size: .; j_call: TRBJ2-3; cdr3_nt: TGCGCCAGCAGCCCCTTCGGGACAGGGAACGGGAAGGATACGCAGTATTTT; cdr3_aa: CASSPFGTGNGKDTQYF
d_call: TRBD1; v_call: TRBV7-9; clone_size: once; j_call: TRBJ1-2; cdr3_nt: TGTGCCAGCAGCTTCAGGACAGGGGGAAGTTCAGGCTACACCTTC; cdr3_aa: CASSFRTGGSSGYTF
d_call: TRBD1; v_call: TRBV25-1; clone_size: .; j_call: TRBJ1-2; cdr3_nt: TGTGCCAGCAGTGCATCGACAGGGCCCAACTATGGCTACACCTTC; cdr3_aa: CASSASTGPNYGYTF
d_call: .; v_call: TRBV2; clone_size: .; j_call: TRBJ2-7; cdr3_nt: TGTGCCAGCAGTGAACAGGGGTGTGTTGACCCTCTACGAGGGCAGTACTTC; cdr3_aa: CASSEQGCVDPLRGQYF
d_call: .; v_call: TRBV20-1; clone_size: .; j_call: TRBJ1-2; cdr3_nt: TGCAGTGCTAGAGCTACAGGTTCCTATGGCTACACCTTC; cdr3_aa: CSARATGSYGYTF
d_call: .; v_call: TRBV9; clone_size: .; j_call: TRBJ2-2; cdr3_nt: TGTGCCAGCAGCGTAGATGGCTTGAACACCGGGGAGCTGTTTTTT; cdr3_aa: CASSVDGLNTGELFF
d_call: .; v_call: TRBV6-1; clone_size: .; j_call: TRBJ1-5; cdr3_nt: TGTGCCAGCGGTCGGGGGGATGAACAGCCCCAGCATTTT; cdr3_aa: CASGRGDEQPQHF
d_call: .; v_call: TRBV19; clone_size: .; j_call: TRBJ2-5; cdr3_nt: TGTGCCAGTAGTCGTATCGGGTTCCAAGAGACCCAGTACTTC; cdr3_aa: CASSRIGFQETQYF
d_call: .; v_call: TRBV30; clone_size: .; j_call: TRBJ1-1; cdr3_nt: TGTGCCTGGGGCGTCATGGGTAAGGTAGCTTTCTTT; cdr3_aa: CAWGVMGKVAFF
d_call: .; v_call: TRBV7-3; clone_size: .; j_call: TRBJ1-1; cdr3_nt: TGTGCCAGCAGCGCCCCGGGACTTGGCACTGAAGCTTTCTTT; cdr3_aa: CASSAPGLGTEAFF
d_call: TRBD2; v_call: TRBV20-1; clone_size: .; j_call: TRBJ2-3; cdr3_nt: TGCAGTGCTCTAGCGGGGTCCACAGATACGCAGTATTTT; cdr3_aa: CSALAGSTDTQYF
d_call: .; v_call: TRBV6-6; clone_size: few; j_call: TRBJ2-3; cdr3_nt: TGTGCCAGCAGTCGGAGCGCAGATACGCAGTATTTT; cdr3_aa: CASSRSADTQYF
d_call: .; v_call: TRBV19; clone_size: .; j_call: TRBJ1-6; cdr3_nt: TGTGCCAGTAGTCGACAGGAGGACTCCTATAATTCACCCCTCCACTTT; cdr3_aa: CASSRQEDSYNSPLHF
d_call: TRBD2; v_call: TRBV20-1; clone_size: .; j_call: TRBJ2-4; cdr3_nt: TGCAGTGCTCGGCCTAGCGGGAGGGACATTCAGTACTTC; cdr3_aa: CSARPSGRDIQYF
d_call: .; v_call: TRBV2; clone_size: once; j_call: TRBJ1-2; cdr3_nt: TGTGCCAGCCTAAGACAGACCCCTTTTGTTGGCTACACCTTC; cdr3_aa: CASLRQTPFVGYTF